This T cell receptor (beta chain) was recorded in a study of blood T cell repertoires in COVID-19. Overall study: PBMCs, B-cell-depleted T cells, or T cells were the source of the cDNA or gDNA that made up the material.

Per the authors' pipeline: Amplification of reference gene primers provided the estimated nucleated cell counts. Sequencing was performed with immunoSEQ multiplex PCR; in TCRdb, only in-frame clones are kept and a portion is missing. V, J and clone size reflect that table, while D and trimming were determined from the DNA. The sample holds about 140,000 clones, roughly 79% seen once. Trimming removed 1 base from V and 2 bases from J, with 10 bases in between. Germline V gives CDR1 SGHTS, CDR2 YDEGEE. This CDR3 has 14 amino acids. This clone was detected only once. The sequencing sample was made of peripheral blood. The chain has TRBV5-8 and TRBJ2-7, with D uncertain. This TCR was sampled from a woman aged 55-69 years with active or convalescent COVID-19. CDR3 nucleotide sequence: TGTGCCAGCAGCTTGCCGATCCTAACCTACGAGCAGTACTTC. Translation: CASSLPILTYEQYF.